This is a list of T cell receptor beta chains from one sample in a study of cytomegalovirus exposure and HLA in healthy donors. This table comes from immunoSEQ multiplex PCR, and its TCRdb copy is limited to in-frame clones, with some not included. The sample has 110,000 or so clones, about 68% seen once. Sequencing was done on a sample of PBMCs. All receptors derive from a middle-aged woman in good health and CMV-seropositive. The CDR3 runs from the conserved cysteine through the conserved F or W. Fields, in order: D gene, V gene, J gene, CDR3 protein. The D gene is left open where the match is weak.

TRBD1	TRBV7-6	TRBJ2-6	CASSSRWEPGQGLSGANVLTF
-	TRBV7-2	TRBJ2-7	CASSLGGNGYEQYF
TRBD1	TRBV5-4	TRBJ2-7	CASSRGTGIYEQYF
-	TRBV6-6	TRBJ2-1	CASSYDRVRGYEQFF
TRBD1	TRBV9	TRBJ1-2	CASSVAGGGYTF
-	TRBV6-4	TRBJ1-2	CASSDSAGYGYTF
-	TRBV18	TRBJ2-7	CASSPVHREIEQYF
TRBD1	TRBV5-1	TRBJ2-7	CASSWDSPSDNEQYF
TRBD1	TRBV10-3	TRBJ1-4	CAIRTGLDEKLFF
-	TRBV4-1	TRBJ1-2	CASSQGRGGTLYGYTF
TRBD1	TRBV4-3	TRBJ1-2	CASSRGGTAPNYGYTF
TRBD2	TRBV27	TRBJ2-7	CASSSLPPGLAGVFSYEQYF
-	TRBV5-6	TRBJ2-7	CASSLTRDTTYEQYF
TRBD2	TRBV6-4	TRBJ2-1	CASSRTSGDNEQFF
-	TRBV27	TRBJ2-1	CASSRGYGDNEQFF
-	TRBV7-9	TRBJ2-1	CSSSLGGRGIYNEQFF
TRBD2	TRBV4-2	TRBJ2-1	CASSQGTGLGSEQFF
TRBD2	TRBV13	TRBJ2-3	CASSRPERLAGLTDTQYF
TRBD2	TRBV29-1	-	CSALAGVVSYEQYF
TRBD2	TRBV19	TRBJ2-3	CASSMWRGSRTDTQYF
-	TRBV4-2	TRBJ1-1	CASSQESRLNTEAFF
TRBD2	TRBV2	TRBJ2-3	CASREGGDTQYF
-	TRBV7-6	TRBJ2-5	CASSLFGGGETQYF
TRBD1	TRBV6-4	TRBJ1-2	CASRQTGGGRLTF
-	TRBV7-3	TRBJ1-3	CASSLGGPFSGNTIYF
TRBD1	TRBV4-1	TRBJ2-7	CASSQTYRGQGGEQYF
-	TRBV15	TRBJ1-6	CATSRGGQLINSPLHF
-	TRBV2	TRBJ1-1	CASKRLNTEAFF
-	TRBV7-9	TRBJ2-2	CASSFSGNTGELFF
-	TRBV5-5	TRBJ1-1	CASSLWPNTEAFF
TRBD1	TRBV5-4	TRBJ1-2	CASSIQGAEGYTF
TRBD1	TRBV18	TRBJ1-2	CASSGTENYGYTF
TRBD1	TRBV27	TRBJ1-5	CASSSPGQGGNQPQHF
TRBD2	TRBV29-1	TRBJ2-1	CSVEGTSGSGAYNEQFF
-	TRBV11-1	TRBJ1-3	CASSLEGPNSGNTIYF
TRBD1	TRBV7-8	TRBJ1-1	CASSPGGSRNTEAFF
-	TRBV15	TRBJ1-2	CATSREYSYGYTF
TRBD2	TRBV28	TRBJ2-7	CASSVSGRAYEQYF
TRBD1	TRBV6-6	TRBJ2-3	CASSRTGETDTQYF
-	TRBV6-1	TRBJ2-7	CASSERSGYEQYF
-	TRBV7-3	TRBJ2-1	CASSPGGAKPNEQFF
TRBD1	TRBV10-2	TRBJ1-4	CASRGTGTNEKLFF
-	TRBV7-2	TRBJ1-1	CASSSPTGRTMNTEAFF
-	TRBV18	TRBJ1-2	CASSPLGQIRNQANYGYTF
TRBD1	TRBV5-1	TRBJ1-1	CASSRRAGGEGLGLNTEAFF
-	TRBV7-2	TRBJ2-7	CASSLADSRVSEQYF
-	TRBV27	TRBJ2-1	CASSFLADSYNEQFF
-	TRBV20-1	TRBJ1-1	CSAINTEAFF
-	TRBV5-1	TRBJ1-1	CASSPGADLGAFF
TRBD2	TRBV12-5	TRBJ2-5	CASGEGLAGQETQYF
-	TRBV9	TRBJ2-7	CASSPSSQGSYEQYF
-	TRBV29-1	TRBJ2-5	CSVGGGWNQETQYF
-	TRBV7-8	TRBJ2-1	CASSTIQPFSYNEQFF
TRBD1	TRBV10-1	TRBJ2-5	CASLRGGRETQYF
-	TRBV5-4	TRBJ1-4	CASSLGGGNEKLFF
-	TRBV7-2	TRBJ1-5	CASSLVRDSNQPQHF
TRBD2	TRBV4-2	TRBJ2-7	CASSQDRRAGGERAYEQYF
-	TRBV6-1	TRBJ1-1	CASRTGDLAFF
TRBD1	TRBV18	TRBJ1-6	CASSSGQLSPNSPLHF
TRBD2	TRBV6-1	TRBJ2-5	CASSEGTSGIQETQYF